A selection of T cell receptor beta chains follows, all from one sample in a study of cytomegalovirus exposure and HLA in healthy donors. TCRdb keeps only in-frame clones here, not all; method: immunoSEQ multiplex PCR. The repertoire consists of 200,000 to 250,000 clones, with about 80% occurring once and the leading ten covering about 0.6%. The material sequenced was PBMCs. The receptors were sampled from a woman aged 35 to 49 in good health and CMV-seronegative. CDR3s include the opening cysteine and the closing phenylalanine or tryptophan. D genes are given only for firm matches. Expanded clones are given a class, and other clones once, few, many or no size at all.

size,V,J,D,DNA,CDR3
-,TRBV15,TRBJ1-2,TRBD1,TGTGCCACCAGCAATATGGGACAGGGAGGGGGCTACACCTTC,CATSNMGQGGGYTF
-,TRBV13,TRBJ1-4,-,TGTGCCAGCAGCTTATCCAGGGCTGAAAAACTGTTTTTT,CASSLSRAEKLFF
-,TRBV5-1,TRBJ2-3,TRBD1,TGCGCCAGCAGCCCGGGACAGCTCAGCACAGATACGCAGTATTTT,CASSPGQLSTDTQYF
-,TRBV6-6,TRBJ2-2,TRBD1,TGTGCCAGCAGTGTACCGGGACAGCGGATCGGGGAGCTGTTTTTT,CASSVPGQRIGELFF
once,TRBV6-5,TRBJ2-7,-,TGTGCCAGCAGTTACTCGAGGGGACTCGGGTACGAGCAGTACTTC,CASSYSRGLGYEQYF
-,TRBV7-6,TRBJ2-2,TRBD1,TGTGCCAGCAGCTTAGGGACAAGGGGGCTAAGGACTAACACCGGGGAGCTGTTTTTT,CASSLGTRGLRTNTGELFF
-,TRBV4-3,TRBJ1-2,-,TGCGCCAGCAGCCAGGGACATTTTGGCTACACCTTC,CASSQGHFGYTF
-,TRBV10-3,TRBJ2-7,TRBD2,TGTGCCATCAGTGGGGCTAGCGGGGTCTCCTACGAGCAGTACTTC,CAISGASGVSYEQYF
few,TRBV19,TRBJ2-1,TRBD1,TGTGCCAGTAGTGCCACAGGGGGCAGTGAGCAGTTCTTC,CASSATGGSEQFF
-,TRBV5-1,TRBJ2-5,-,TGCGCCAGCAGCTTGGCCGGAGGGGGCCCTGGACAAGAGACCCAGTACTTC,CASSLAGGGPGQETQYF
once,TRBV19,TRBJ2-1,-,TGTGCCAGTAGGGGGCAGCTCGGCTACAATGAGCAGTTCTTC,CASRGQLGYNEQFF
-,TRBV19,TRBJ2-7,-,TGTGCCAGTAGTATAGTCCCGGGTTCCGTCGAGCAGTACTTC,CASSIVPGSVEQYF
once,TRBV5-1,TRBJ1-2,TRBD1,TGCGCCAGCAGCTCCGGGACAGCTAACTATGGCTACACCTTC,CASSSGTANYGYTF
-,TRBV18,TRBJ2-3,TRBD1,TGTGCCAGCTCACCACGAGGGACAGGGCAAAGCACAGATACGCAGTATTTT,CASSPRGTGQSTDTQYF
-,TRBV9,TRBJ2-1,TRBD2,TGTGCCAGCAGCGTAGCGGGTAGCGGGGGGGAGGTTGAGCAGTTCTTC,CASSVAGSGGEVEQFF
-,TRBV5-6,TRBJ1-6,-,TGTGCCAGCAGCTTTAATGTGGGAGTAGGAGGTAATTCACCCCTCCACTTT,CASSFNVGVGGNSPLHF
-,TRBV19,TRBJ1-4,-,TGTGCCAGTAGTGGAGGACAGAACCTTAATGAAAAACTGTTTTTT,CASSGGQNLNEKLFF
-,TRBV10-3,TRBJ2-3,TRBD1,TGTGCCATCAGTGACTCTGGACAGGGGGCGCGCGCAGATACGCAGTATTTT,CAISDSGQGARADTQYF